The 20 T cell receptor beta chains below come from one sample, sequenced in a study of radiation and T cells in renal cell carcinoma. Described time point: blood 4 weeks post-SBRT, at nephrectomy. Treatment indicated: 15 Gy SBRT to primary tumor, nephrectomy 4 weeks later. Sequenced by immunoSEQ multiplex PCR; TCRdb stores in-frame clones only, minus some. The data show over 85,000 clones, 70% to 90% seen once. This specimen was blood, taken from a patient whose treatment included radiotherapy and nephrectomy. The receptors stem from a man aged 45-65 years with renal cell carcinoma.

V usage is TRBV30 and J usage is TRBJ1-2, with D perhaps TRBD1 (5 bases). CDR3 size: 13 residues. Germline assignment: CDR1 GTSNPN and CDR2 SVGIG (reference sequence). Trimming took off 3 bases at V and 4 bases at J, with 12 bases between the two ends. The DNA of the CDR3 is TGTGCCTGGAGCAGAGACAGACCCTATGGCTACACCTTC. Its translation is CAWSRDRPYGYTF. The full variable domain, rest sourced from reference TRBV30 and TRBJ1-2, is SQTIHQWPATLVQPVGSPLSLECTVEGTSNPNLYWYRQAAGRGLQLLFYSVGIGQISSEVPQNLSASRPQDRQFILSSKKLLLSDSGFYLCAWSRDRPYGYTFGSGTRLTVV.

The genes are TRBV18 and TRBJ2-6, with TRBD1 identical over 7 bases. Germline V gene data show CDR1 as KGHSH and CDR2 as LQKENI. This CDR3 is built from 17 residues. Trimming removed 3 bases from V and 0 bases from J; junction bases left unmatched: 5. This CDR3 is CASSPRQGLSGANVLTF. The CDR3 DNA follows: TGTGCCAGCTCACCGCGACAGGGCCTCTCTGGGGCCAACGTCCTGACTTTC.

In this sample, this clone turned up a few times. The gene calls are TRBV27 and TRBJ1-5; D uncertain. V lost 4 bases and J lost 4, with 14 bases in between. Germline V CDR1 and CDR2: MNHEY, SMNVEV (reference sequence). The CDR3 covers 15 residues. CDR3: CASSSLGRPNQPQHF. CDR3 DNA: TGTGCCAGCAGTTCCCTTGGCAGGCCGAATCAGCCCCAGCATTTT.

This clone has just one count. The chain links TRBV6-6 to TRBJ2-5; unclear D gene. The CDR3 spans 14 residues. Germline CDR1 reads MNHNY; CDR2 reads SVGAGI (reference sequence). V was pared by 5 bases and J by 5 bases, with 15 bases between. The CDR3 DNA follows: TGTGCCAGCAGTCCGTTAACAGAGTGGGAGACCCAGTACTTC. Translating it yields CASSPLTEWETQYF.

This chain links TRBV7-9 with TRBJ1-2, with 11 bases aligning to TRBD1. The V gene end was trimmed by 6 bases and the J gene end by 8 bases; junction bases not matched to a gene: 8. From germline, CDR1 is SEHNR and CDR2 FQNEAQ (reference sequence). CDR3 length: 14 residues. The CDR3 DNA follows: TGTGCCAGCAGTCGGGGACAGGGGGTCGGCGGCTACACCTTC. This translates into CASSRGQGVGGYTF.

The rearrangement uses TRBV5-1 and TRBJ2-3; the D call may be TRBD1 or TRBD2 (5 bases each). The germline CDR1 and CDR2 sequences are SGHRS and YFSETQ. The ends were cut back, 0 bases at V and 2 bases at J, with 13 bases in the middle. This CDR3 spans 16 amino acids. The CDR3 loop is CASSLDLTGTTDTQYF. The CDR3 nucleotides are TGCGCCAGCAGCTTGGACCTAACCGGGACCACAGATACGCAGTATTTT.

The CDR3 region has the DNA TGCAGCGCCGAAGGAGGGGCTGGGGCCAACGTCCTGACTTTC. Protein product: CSAEGGAGANVLTF. The J gene is TRBJ2-6, the V gene TRBV29-1; tentatively, D is TRBD2 (6 bases). From germline, CDR1 is SQVTM and CDR2 ANQGSEA. The V end was cut by 7 bases, the J end by 2 bases, with 12 bases between. The CDR3 sequence is 14 residues long.

This rearrangement joins TRBV28 to TRBJ2-7; D is undetermined. Germline-derived CDR1 and CDR2 are MDHEN and SYDVKM. Trimming removed 6 bases from V and 2 bases from J, with 11 bases in between. The CDR3 has 13 residues. In nucleotides, the CDR3 is TGTGCCAGCAGACCAGGTGGTCCCTACGAGCAGTACTTC. Amino acid sequence: CASRPGGPYEQYF.

The gene calls are TRBV5-4 and TRBJ1-1, with D possibly TRBD1 on 5 matching bases. The V end was cut by 4 bases, the J end by 11 bases, with 21 bases between. The CDR3 is 14 amino acids. Germline CDR1 is SGHNT and CDR2 is YYREEE (reference sequence). CDR3 DNA: TGTGCCAGCAGCCGTCAGTCGGGGGAAGGATTGGCTTTCTTT. Residues: CASSRQSGEGLAFF.

The J gene is TRBJ1-1, the V gene TRBV30, with 9 bases identical to TRBD1. Trimming removed 2 bases from V and 5 bases from J; junction bases left unmatched: 6. CDR3 length equals 14 residues. Germline V gene lookup returns CDR1 GTSNPN and CDR2 SVGIG (reference sequence). The CDR3 DNA sequence: TGTGCCTGGAGTCCGCACAGGGGGCGAACTGAAGCTTTCTTT. Residues: CAWSPHRGRTEAFF. The complete variable domain, with remaining parts taken from reference TRBV30 and TRBJ1-1, reads SQTIHQWPATLVQPVGSPLSLECTVEGTSNPNLYWYRQAAGRGLQLLFYSVGIGQISSEVPQNLSASRPQDRQFILSSKKLLLSDSGFYLCAWSPHRGRTEAFFGQGTRLTVV.

This chain joins TRBV5-1 and TRBJ2-7; 9 nucleotides align to TRBD1. V dropped 4 bases and J dropped 5; count of bases not matched to a gene: 7. Per germline, CDR1 SGHRS and CDR2 YFSETQ. The CDR3 has 14 residues. The CDR3, as DNA: TGCGCCAGCAGCCAACAGGGGGCGAGCAACGAGCAGTACTTC. Amino acids: CASSQQGASNEQYF.

The genes are TRBV23-1 and TRBJ2-3; no definite D call. TRBV23-1 is placed among ORFs of uncertain function. V lost 0 bases and J lost 1, with 29 bases in between. This CDR3 region has 22 residues. In DNA, the CDR3 is TGCGCCAGCAGTCAATCTCCACGGGTAGAAGGTGGTGGTGTAATTTGCACAGATACGCAGTATTTT. Translation gives CASSQSPRVEGGGVICTDTQYF.

The V gene is TRBV21-1, the J gene TRBJ2-6. TRBV21-1 is a listed pseudogene. The CDR3 is 14 residues long. CDR3 protein: CASSPLAGANVLTF. In DNA, the CDR3 is TGTGCCAGCAGCCCCCTGGCTGGGGCCAACGTCCTGACTTTC.

The V call is TRBV29-1, the J call TRBJ2-5; a weak D match, TRBD2 (5 bases). The CDR3 covers 14 residues. V was clipped by 4 bases and J by 5 bases, with 17 bases between them. Germline CDR1 SQVTM, CDR2 ANQGSEA. CDR3 bases: TGCAGCGTTGTGCCCGATCGGGGTTCCGAGACCCAGTACTTC. This translates into CSVVPDRGSETQYF.

DNA of the CDR3: TGCGCCAGCAGCTTTTCCGGGACAGGGACAGATACGCAGTATTTT. It codes for CASSFSGTGTDTQYF. The chain uses TRBV5-1 and TRBJ2-3, with 9 bases lining up with TRBD1. This CDR3 is 15 amino acids long. V was pared by 2 bases and J by 3 bases, with 4 bases of the junction left unmatched. The germline V gene encodes CDR1 SGHRS and CDR2 YFSETQ.

The chain has TRBV4-3 and TRBJ1-4; TRBD1 might be the D (5 bases). CDR1 and CDR2 (germline): LGHNA, YSLEER. This CDR3 comprises 18 residues. The germline V and J ends were trimmed by 0 bases and 0 bases, with 14 bases remaining between them. CDR3 coding DNA: TGCGCCAGCAGCCAAGATGGGGGAGGGTTAGCAACTAATGAAAAACTGTTTTTT. This translates into CASSQDGGGLATNEKLFF.

This rearrangement joins TRBV4-2 to TRBJ2-7, with 9 nucleotides matching TRBD1. The junction had 7 bases not matched to a gene; V was cut back by 3 bases and J by 4 bases. Germline CDR1 LGHNA, CDR2 YNFKEQ. This CDR3 is 15 amino acids long. As DNA, the CDR3 is TGTGCCAGCAGCCACCCGGGACAGGGCTTTTACGAGCAGTACTTC. This translates into CASSHPGQGFYEQYF.

The chain recombines TRBV5-6 with TRBJ1-1; 9 bases map to TRBD1. The CDR3 extends over 15 amino acids. With 2 bases clipped from V and 0 bases from J, the junction kept 2 bases outside the gene matches. Germline lookup yields CDR1 SGHDT and CDR2 YYEEEE. The CDR3 loop reads CASSFGTGMNTEAFF. The CDR3 nucleotides are TGTGCCAGCAGCTTCGGGACAGGGATGAACACTGAAGCTTTCTTT.

This clone was observed a few times. The chain carries TRBV10-2 and TRBJ2-7; D remains ambiguous. Germline V gene sequence: CDR1 WSHSY, CDR2 SAAADI. CDR3 length: 14 residues. Trimming shortened V by 11 bases and J by 4 bases, and 21 bases separated the two germline ends. Here the CDR3 DNA reads TGCGCCTCTAAGGCCGTGCAGACCAAATACGAGCAGTACTTC. This translates into CASKAVQTKYEQYF.

The chain carries TRBV4-1 and TRBJ2-1; 8 nucleotides line up with TRBD1. The CDR3 extends over 14 amino acids. V was clipped by 5 bases and J by 6 bases; unmatched bases: 6. Germline values: CDR1 MGHRA, CDR2 YSYEKL. Here the CDR3 reads CASSTRDRINEQFF. In DNA form, the CDR3 reads TGCGCCAGCAGCACCCGGGACAGGATCAATGAGCAGTTCTTC.